A single sample gave rise to the 24 T cell receptor beta chains below, sequenced in a study of OX40 agonist ivuxolimab in advanced cancers. This table comes from immunoSEQ multiplex PCR, and its TCRdb copy is limited to in-frame clones, with some not included. This table holds more than 50,000 clones, about 85% found once. The specimen was CD4+ or CD8+ T cells sorted from blood, collected in a trial of the OX40 agonist ivuxolimab. The receptors were gathered from an adult with an advanced solid tumor such as melanoma, head and neck, liver or kidney cancer.

The chain carries TRBV19 and TRBJ2-1, with D hard to call. This CDR3 is built from 16 residues. Germline V gene sequence: CDR1 LNHDA, CDR2 SQIVND (reference sequence). The V end was cut by 3 bases, the J end by 5 bases, with 17 bases between. The CDR3 bases are TGTGCCAGTAGTATCGTTCCCCCCTTTGGCGACAATGAGCAGTTCTTC. This codes for CASSIVPPFGDNEQFF. Together with reference TRBV19 and TRBJ2-1, the CDR3 gives the full variable domain: DGGITQSPKYLFRKEGQNVTLSCEQNLNHDAMYWYRQDPGQGLRLIYYSQIVNDFQKGDIAEGYSVSREKKESFPLTVTSAQKNPTAFYLCASSIVPPFGDNEQFFGPGTRLTVL.

The chain couples TRBV29-1 to TRBJ1-1, with D possibly being TRBD1 (5 bases). This CDR3 is 12 amino acids long. Trimming took 5 bases from V and 1 from J, leaving 8 bases between them. The germline V gene encodes CDR1 SQVTM and CDR2 ANQGSEA. CDR3 sequence: CSVSQGNTEAFF. The CDR3 DNA reads TGCAGCGTTAGTCAGGGGAACACTGAAGCTTTCTTT. Combining the CDR3 with reference TRBV29-1 and TRBJ1-1 gives the whole variable domain SAVISQKPSRDICQRGTSLTIQCQVDSQVTMMFWYRQQPGQSLTLIATANQGSEATYESGFVIDKFPISRPNLTFSTLTVSNMSPEDSSIYLCSVSQGNTEAFFGQGTRLTVV.

The chain combines TRBV19 with TRBJ1-1, with no clear D. The CDR3 is 13 amino acids. The germline V gene encodes CDR1 LNHDA and CDR2 SQIVND (reference sequence). Trimming left V 3 bases short and J 1 base short, with 6 bases between. This CDR3 is CASSIRTNTEAFF. CDR3 DNA sequence: TGTGCCAGTAGTATCCGGACGAACACTGAAGCTTTCTTT.

Notes on this clone: The identical CDR3 is also encoded by other nucleotide sequences in the sample. The chain combines TRBV7-2 with TRBJ2-7; tentative D call: TRBD2 (5 bases). The CDR3 runs to 15 residues. Per the germline V gene, CDR1 is SGHTA and CDR2 is FQGNSA. The V end was cut by 5 bases, the J end by 3 bases, with 17 bases between. In DNA form, the CDR3 reads TGTGCCAGCAGCCTAACACGCGCCGGGAACTACGAGCAGTACTTC. Protein product: CASSLTRAGNYEQYF.

The chain uses TRBV6-1 and TRBJ2-2; TRBD1 agrees at 8 bases. Germline V gives CDR1 MNHNS, CDR2 SASEGT. V dropped 7 bases and J dropped 3; count of bases not matched to a gene: 4. This CDR3 is 14 amino acids long. DNA for the CDR3: TGTGCCAGCACCTGGGACAGGTACACCGGGGAGCTGTTTTTT. It translates to CASTWDRYTGELFF.

This clone was detected a few times. The rearrangement joins TRBV30 to TRBJ1-6; 8 bases are shared with TRBD1. Trimming at V came to 4 bases and at J to 7 bases, leaving 6 bases not matched to a gene. Germline V gene lookup returns CDR1 GTSNPN and CDR2 SVGIG (reference sequence). The CDR3 spans 14 residues. The CDR3 reads CAWTAGQVNSPLHF. The CDR3 nucleotides are TGTGCCTGGACTGCGGGACAGGTCAATTCACCCCTCCACTTT.

V gene TRBV4-1 combines with J gene TRBJ2-1; 11 nucleotides agree with TRBD2. Germline V gene data show CDR1 as MGHRA and CDR2 as YSYEKL. The CDR3 is made up of 17 amino acids. V shed 0 bases and J 3 bases; nucleotides not matched to a gene: 4. Here the CDR3 DNA reads TGCGCCAGCAGCCAAGAACTAGCGGGGGTGGGCTACAATGAGCAGTTCTTC. As protein: CASSQELAGVGYNEQFF.

This clone is a singleton in its sample. CDR3 coding DNA: TGTGCCAGCAGCTTAGTCGGCAGCGGGCAGTACTTC. Translated: CASSLVGSGQYF. The J gene is TRBJ2-7, the V gene TRBV11-2, with TRBD2 as a possible D gene (5 bases). Trimming cost V 1 base and J 9 bases, with 10 bases left between them. This CDR3 is built from 12 residues. Germline values: CDR1 SGHAT, CDR2 FQNNGV.

The rearrangement joins TRBV4-3 to TRBJ2-1, with D possibly called TRBD1 or TRBD2 (6 bases each). With 0 bases removed from V and 7 bases from J, the gap between germline ends came to 10 bases. In germline, CDR1 is LGHNA, CDR2 YSLEER. This CDR3 comprises 14 residues. CDR3 nucleotide sequence: TGCGCCAGCAGCCAAGAGGGGGGCCGGAATGAGCAGTTCTTC. Translating it yields CASSQEGGRNEQFF.

The V call is TRBV6-6, the J call TRBJ2-2; no definite D call. There are 11 residues in the CDR3. In germline, CDR1 is MNHNY, CDR2 SVGAGI (reference sequence). Trimming cost V 8 bases and J 5 bases, with 6 bases left between them. The CDR3 DNA sequence: TGTGCCAGCGGGTGGACCGGGGAGCTGTTTTTT. This encodes CASGWTGELFF.

This chain links TRBV19 with TRBJ1-1; D is uncertain. The CDR3 has 16 residues. Per germline, CDR1 LNHDA and CDR2 SQIVND (reference sequence). V was cut by 0 bases and J by 6 bases, with 17 bases left in between. The CDR3: CASSIDVALKAPEAFF. The CDR3 DNA reads TGTGCCAGTAGTATAGATGTGGCCCTAAAGGCCCCTGAAGCTTTCTTT.

A few counts support this clone. V gene TRBV5-4 combines with J gene TRBJ2-2; tentatively, D is TRBD2 (6 bases). V gave up 4 bases and J gave up 8 bases, with 21 bases separating them. Looked up from germline, CDR1 is SGHNT and CDR2 is YYREEE (reference sequence). The CDR3 extends over 16 amino acids. The CDR3 sequence: CASSPQGGVLQGELFF. CDR3 DNA sequence: TGTGCCAGCAGCCCGCAAGGCGGGGTACTCCAGGGGGAGCTGTTTTTT.

J is TRBJ1-3 and V is TRBV9, with D hard to call. Trimming shortened V by 1 base and J by 0 bases, and 17 bases separated the two germline ends. CDR1 and CDR2 (germline): SGDLS, YYNGEE. CDR3 size: 18 residues. In DNA form, the CDR3 reads TGTGCCAGCAGCGTACGTGGGGATACCATTACCTCTGGAAACACCATATATTTT. It yields the protein CASSVRGDTITSGNTIYF.

On this clone: This CDR3 is also generated by other DNA sequences in the sample. The V call is TRBV5-1, the J call TRBJ2-7; no reliable D call. V gave up 4 bases and J gave up 3 bases, with 11 bases separating them. The CDR3 is 13 residues long. Germline values: CDR1 SGHRS, CDR2 YFSETQ. The DNA for the CDR3 is TGCGCCAGCAGCGGTGGCCGTCGCTACGAGCAGTACTTC. It translates to CASSGGRRYEQYF.

The rearrangement uses TRBV4-2 and TRBJ1-4, with D possibly TRBD1 on 6 matching bases. The CDR3 consists of 14 residues. Germline CDR1 LGHNA, CDR2 YNFKEQ. V lost 8 bases and J lost 5, with 15 bases in between. CDR3 bases: TGTGCCAGCCAGTCGGGGGGCAGGAATGAAAAACTGTTTTTT. It yields the protein CASQSGGRNEKLFF.

The chain has TRBV10-3 and TRBJ1-3; 7 positions agree with TRBD1. Germline CDR1 ENHRY, CDR2 SYGVKD. This CDR3 has 15 residues. With 4 bases clipped from V and 1 base from J, the junction kept 4 bases outside the gene matches. CDR3 amino acids: CAISGTGGSGNTIYF. In DNA, the CDR3 is TGTGCCATCAGTGGGACAGGAGGGTCTGGAAACACCATATATTTT.

This chain links TRBV2 with TRBJ1-1; a weak D match, TRBD1 (6 bases). The CDR3 contains 13 residues. V was pared by 8 bases and J by 4 bases, with 14 bases between. Germline CDR1 SNHLY, CDR2 FYNNEI. CDR3 sequence (DNA): TGTGCCAGCCAGGAGGGGGAACTCACTGAAGCTTTCTTT. It encodes CASQEGELTEAFF.

The V call is TRBV10-2, the J call TRBJ2-6; TRBD1 matches at 10 bases. V was clipped by 6 bases and J by 4 bases; unmatched bases: 9. The CDR3 length is 17 residues. Germline-derived CDR1 and CDR2 are WSHSY and SAAADI. The CDR3 DNA reads TGCGCCAGCAGAACCCGGGGACAGGGGTTGGGGGCCAACGTCCTGACTTTC. Its translation is CASRTRGQGLGANVLTF.

This chain connects TRBV6-4 to TRBJ1-1; D may be TRBD1 (6 bases). V lost 4 bases, J lost 5 bases, and 14 bases lay in between. CDR3 length: 14 residues. CDR1 is MRHNA, CDR2 SNTAGT, per germline. This CDR3 reads CASSAQGTRTEAFF. The CDR3 DNA sequence: TGTGCCAGCAGTGCACAGGGAACAAGGACTGAAGCTTTCTTT.

This chain connects TRBV15 to TRBJ2-1; 8 positions match TRBD2. CDR1 and CDR2 (germline): LNHNV, YYDKDF (reference sequence). V shed 3 bases, J shed 7 bases, and the junction held 8 bases outside the gene matches. The CDR3 runs to 15 residues. The CDR3 nucleotides read TGTGCCACCAGCAGTGGCGGGGGGCGGGTAAATGAGCAGTTCTTC. This sequence encodes CATSSGGGRVNEQFF. The whole variable domain, remainder taken from reference TRBV15 and TRBJ2-1, is DAMVIQNPRYQVTQFGKPVTLSCSQTLNHNVMYWYQQKSSQAPKLLFHYYDKDFNNEADTPDNFQSRRPNTSFCFLDIRSPGLGDTAMYLCATSSGGGRVNEQFFGPGTRLTVL.

The rearrangement links TRBV4-2 to TRBJ1-2; 8 bases fit TRBD1. This CDR3 has 14 residues. Germline V lookup: CDR1 LGHNA, CDR2 YNFKEQ. V shed 2 bases, J shed 8 bases, and the junction held 7 bases outside the gene matches. The CDR3 nucleotides are TGTGCCAGCAGCCAAAGGACAGGGTTGGAGGGCTACACCTTC. It encodes CASSQRTGLEGYTF.

Only one count was recorded for this clone. The V call is TRBV19, the J call TRBJ2-5, with 8 bases that match TRBD2. With V trimmed by 7 bases and J by 11 bases, 9 bases remained unmatched. The germline V gene has CDR1 LNHDA and CDR2 SQIVND (reference sequence). The CDR3 sequence is 12 residues long. For the CDR3, the DNA is TGTGCCAGTAATTCCCTCGGGGGGGAGCAGTACTTC. It yields the protein CASNSLGGEQYF.

This chain uses TRBV10-1 with TRBJ1-2, with 7 bases aligning to TRBD1. In germline, CDR1 is WNHNN, CDR2 SYGVQD (reference sequence). The CDR3 covers 15 residues. Trimming took 2 bases from V and 8 from J; bases not matched to a gene: 11. The CDR3 here is CASSEEQGPISGYTF. In DNA form, the CDR3 reads TGCGCCAGCAGTGAGGAACAGGGGCCTATCAGCGGCTACACCTTC.

This clone was counted a few times. The chain joins TRBV5-1 to TRBJ1-1; the D is unclear. The CDR3 is 14 residues long. Trimming removed 5 bases at V and 0 bases at J, with 11 bases between. Per germline, CDR1 SGHRS and CDR2 YFSETQ. The CDR3 DNA reads TGCGCCAGCAGTCGGACGGCTATGAACACTGAAGCTTTCTTT. Residues: CASSRTAMNTEAFF.